This T cell receptor (beta chain) comes out of a study of monozygotic twins with inflammatory bowel disease. Comment on this clonotype: Antigen specificity is unknown.

Through template switching, UMIs that included a 6-nucleotide sample barcode were added. TCRdb processed the 5' RACE reads again and assigns one entry to each CDR3 protein, with no DNA. Its clone listing holds around 380,000 distinct CDR3 sequences. Study conclusions and caveats: No separation of different T cell subtypes was possible. Variability in patient repertoires may have come partly from differing immunosuppressive treatments. Repertoire similarity did not differ between concordant and discordant twins, perhaps due to limited power.

The length of the CDR3 is 14 residues. The germline V gene has CDR1 MNHNS and CDR2 SASEGT. Sequencing used blood. This chain connects TRBV6-1 to TRBJ1-5. This receptor was identified in a human donor with ulcerative colitis or Crohn's disease, or a healthy co-twin of an affected twin (not recorded which). CDR3 amino acids: CASRDTLSNQPQHF.